This entry lists 15 T cell receptor beta chains sequenced from one sample in a study of blood T cells in healthy people across ages. Through a sample-barcoded 5' primer and a J-beta primer mix, a second PCR was run for about 7 to 12 cycles. TCRdb redid the calling of the 5' RACE reads with MiXCR, one entry per CDR3 protein. Counted here are 1.5 million or so distinct CDR3 sequences, approximately 43% occurring once; the ten biggest clones make up 4%. The sequenced sample was blood. The receptors stem from a woman in her late teens or twenties in good health.

This chain links TRBV12-3 or TRBV12-4 with TRBJ2-1, with 10 bases lining up with TRBD2. This CDR3 is 14 amino acids long. V gave up 7 bases and J gave up 6 bases; unmatched junction bases: 6. The CDR3 spells CASKQSGRANEQFF. The DNA of the CDR3 is TGTGCCAGCAAGCAAAGCGGGAGGGCCAATGAGCAGTTCTTC.

The rearrangement uses TRBV20-1 and TRBJ2-1, with 11 bases matching TRBD2. Trimming took 3 bases from V and 0 from J; bases not matched to a gene: 7. CDR3 length equals 17 residues. Per germline, CDR1 DFQATT and CDR2 SNEGSKA (reference sequence). CDR3: CSARITSGSYSYNEQFF. The CDR3, as DNA: TGCAGTGCTAGGATCACTAGCGGGAGTTACTCCTACAATGAGCAGTTCTTC.

A remark on this clonotype: One base away lies a much larger clone, so this may be a sequencing read error. The V call is TRBV6-5, the J call TRBJ2-3; D gene unclear. This CDR3 is 13 amino acids long. CDR1 is MNHEY and CDR2 is SVGAGI in the germline V gene. The CDR3 sequence is CTSSYPNTDTQYF. The CDR3 nucleotides are TGTACCAGCAGTTACCCAAATACAGATACGCAGTATTTT.

This clonotype came up once. A clone one base away is much larger, so this may be a read error. The chain couples TRBV6-6 to TRBJ2-6, with a weak D call TRBD2 (5 bases). CDR1 MNHNY and CDR2 SVGAGI come from the germline V gene (reference sequence). The V gene lost 4 bases and the J gene lost 0 bases, with 7 bases spanning the gap. The CDR3 is 15 residues long. The CDR3 coding sequence is TGTGCCAGCAGTTTCGGGGACTCTGGGGCCAACGTCCTGACTTTC. The encoded protein is CASSFGDSGANVLTF.

This clonotype occurred a few times. V usage is TRBV5-1 and J usage is TRBJ2-7; possible D gene TRBD1, 5 bases. Germline CDR1 reads SGHRS; CDR2 reads YFSETQ. V shed 2 bases and J shed 2 bases, with 20 bases lying between them. The CDR3 totals 17 residues. CDR3 in amino acids: CASSLRLQGVPPYEQYF. In DNA form, the CDR3 reads TGCGCCAGCAGCTTACGGCTCCAAGGGGTCCCTCCCTACGAGCAGTACTTC.

CDR3 bases: TGTGCCAGCAGACTGAGGGACGTCTACGAGCAGTACTTC. Translated, it gives CASRLRDVYEQYF. V is TRBV2 and J is TRBJ2-7, with D possibly being TRBD1 or TRBD2 (5 bases each). CDR3 size: 13 residues. In germline, CDR1 is SNHLY, CDR2 FYNNEI. V was shortened by 6 bases and J by 3 bases, with 12 bases between the two germline ends.

This clonotype was found a few times. The V gene is TRBV5-1, the J gene TRBJ2-1, with D possibly TRBD2 on 5 matching bases. The germline CDR1 and CDR2 sequences are SGHRS and YFSETQ. Trimming left V 4 bases short and J 0 bases short, with 8 bases between. CDR3 size: 14 residues. The CDR3 DNA reads as TGCGCCAGCAGCGGACTGGGCTCCTACAATGAGCAGTTCTTC. It encodes CASSGLGSYNEQFF.

This CDR3 reads CASSLSWGPSYEQYF. Written as DNA, the CDR3 is TGTGCCAGCAGTTTATCGTGGGGGCCCTCCTACGAGCAGTACTTC. V usage is TRBV27 and J usage is TRBJ2-7, with TRBD1 as a possible D gene (6 bases). Germline values: CDR1 MNHEY, CDR2 SMNVEV (reference sequence). There are 15 residues in the CDR3. The ends were cut back, 0 bases at V and 0 bases at J, with 9 bases in the middle.

This clonotype has a handful of counts. The V gene is TRBV29-1, the J gene TRBJ2-1, with TRBD2 matching over 10 bases. The germline V gene encodes CDR1 SQVTM and CDR2 ANQGSEA. The CDR3 totals 14 residues. J gave up 11 bases and V 0 bases, and 7 bases lay outside the gene matches. The CDR3 here is CSVEEPSGRAKQFF. Here the CDR3 DNA reads TGCAGCGTTGAAGAGCCCAGCGGGAGGGCCAAGCAGTTCTTC.

This chain uses TRBV4-1 with TRBJ1-2; D is possibly TRBD1 (5 bases). Germline CDR1 reads MGHRA; CDR2 reads YSYEKL. This CDR3 has 14 amino acids. With 4 bases removed from V and 2 bases from J, the gap between germline ends came to 11 bases. The CDR3 sequence is CASSPLRGNYGYTF. In nucleotides, the CDR3 is TGCGCCAGCAGCCCACTGCGGGGGAACTATGGCTACACCTTC.

The rearrangement joins TRBV28 to TRBJ2-1, with 7 bases lining up with TRBD2. The V segment lost 7 bases and the J segment 15 bases; nucleotides outside the gene matches: 18. From germline, CDR1 is MDHEN and CDR2 SYDVKM. This CDR3 contains 14 residues. The CDR3 sequence: CASNPASGARVPFF. DNA of the CDR3: TGTGCCAGCAACCCAGCTAGCGGAGCCCGGGTTCCGTTCTTC.

This clonotype appeared a few times. The chain combines TRBV14 with TRBJ2-5; D is tentatively TRBD1 or TRBD2 (5 bases each). Germline V gene lookup returns CDR1 SGHDN and CDR2 FVKESK. V lost 1 base and J 0 bases, leaving 18 bases between the germline ends. CDR3 size: 18 residues. The chain's CDR3 is CASSQGILSRGNQETQYF. The CDR3 DNA is TGTGCCAGCAGCCAAGGAATATTATCGAGGGGTAACCAAGAGACCCAGTACTTC. The variable domain in full, completed from reference TRBV14 and TRBJ2-5, reads EAGVTQFPSHSVIEKGQTVTLRCDPISGHDNLYWYRRVMGKEIKFLLHFVKESKQDESGMPNNRFLAERTGGTYSTLKVQPAELEDSGVYFCASSQGILSRGNQETQYFGPGTRLLVL.

The genes are TRBV5-1 and TRBJ2-1; 9 nucleotides align to TRBD1. The germline CDR1 and CDR2 sequences are SGHRS and YFSETQ. The CDR3 has 16 residues. The ends lost 0 bases at V and 10 bases at J; junction bases unmatched: 11. The DNA for the CDR3 is TGCGCCAGCAGCTTGGCCCCCCTCACAGGGGGCCGGGAGCAGTTCTTC. Translating it yields CASSLAPLTGGREQFF.

The rearrangement uses TRBV27 and TRBJ2-7; D uncertain. The CDR3 has 13 residues. Germline-derived CDR1 and CDR2 are MNHEY and SMNVEV (reference sequence). The V end lost 6 bases, the J end lost 1 base, and 10 bases lay between the germline ends. CDR3 coding DNA: TGTGCCAGCAGCTCAATTAATTCCTACGAGCAGTACTTC. This codes for CASSSINSYEQYF.

The chain combines TRBV4-2 with TRBJ2-7, with 8 positions matching TRBD1. The J call may be incorrect, as the DNA end agrees better with TRBJ2-4. Per the germline V gene, CDR1 is LGHNA and CDR2 is YNFKEQ. This CDR3 has 15 amino acids. The CDR3 region is CASSQPNRGWNIQYF. As DNA, the CDR3 is TGTGCCAGCAGCCAACCTAACAGGGGGTGGAACATTCAGTACTTC.